A selection of T cell receptor beta chains follows, all from one sample in a study of shared clonotypes between healthy human individuals. Libraries were prepared by immunoSEQ multiplex PCR; TCRdb keeps only in-frame clonotypes and omits some of them. The table shows some 2 million clones, with around 95% occurring only once. The sequenced material came from naive CD4+ T cells sorted from blood. Receptor source: a man aged 18 to 29 in good health. CDR3s include the opening cysteine and the closing phenylalanine or tryptophan. A D gene is named only where the DNA matches it firmly. Only some rows state a clone size, as once, few, many or a class for expanded clones.

d_call	j_call	clone_size	cdr3_length	v_call	cdr3_aa	cdr3_nt
-	TRBJ1-6	-	18	TRBV14	CASRGTAPVDFHNSPLHF	TGTGCCAGCAGGGGGACCGCACCCGTGGATTTTCATAATTCACCCCTCCACTTT
-	TRBJ1-5	-	13	TRBV6-1	CASSSGFAQPQHF	TGTGCCAGCAGTTCAGGGTTTGCACAGCCCCAGCATTTT
-	TRBJ1-5	-	16	TRBV28	CASSQWGEISNQPQHF	TGTGCCAGCAGCCAATGGGGAGAAATTAGCAATCAGCCCCAGCATTTT
TRBD1	TRBJ2-7	once	14	TRBV5-1	CASRQGATSYEQYF	TGCGCCAGCAGACAGGGGGCTACCTCCTACGAGCAGTACTTC
-	TRBJ1-4	-	16	TRBV11-2	CASSLGAGRKVEKLFF	TGTGCCAGCAGCTTAGGTGCGGGGCGAAAGGTAGAAAAACTGTTTTTT
TRBD1	TRBJ1-4	once	17	TRBV7-9	CASSPSGTAHLIGGLFF	TGTGCCAGCAGCCCTTCGGGGACAGCCCATCTTATAGGCGGACTGTTTTTT
-	TRBJ2-7	-	16	TRBV28	CASSLPRLSAGSEQYF	TGTGCCAGCAGTTTACCTCGTCTATCGGCGGGGAGCGAGCAGTACTTC
TRBD2	TRBJ2-1	-	15	TRBV5-4	CASSSPSGMRDEQFF	TGTGCCAGCAGCTCTCCTAGCGGTATGAGGGATGAGCAGTTCTTC
-	TRBJ2-3	-	15	TRBV7-2	CASSLLATTFDTQYF	TGTGCCAGCAGCTTATTAGCGACCACCTTTGATACGCAGTATTTT
-	TRBJ1-1	once	14	TRBV6-6	CASRPQGRWTEAFF	TGTGCCAGCAGGCCACAGGGTCGGTGGACTGAAGCTTTCTTT
-	TRBJ2-7	few	12	TRBV21-1	CASRERGYEQYF	TGTGCCAGCAGGGAGAGAGGGTACGAGCAGTACTTC
-	TRBJ1-5	-	16	TRBV15	CATSRDPNREWEPQHF	TGTGCCACCAGCAGAGATCCTAACAGGGAGTGGGAGCCCCAGCATTTT
-	TRBJ2-1	-	16	TRBV11-3	CASSLDRAGGGNEQFF	TGTGCCAGCAGCTTAGATAGGGCAGGGGGAGGAAATGAGCAGTTCTTC
-	TRBJ2-5	-	14	TRBV5-4	CASSSDWREETQYF	TGTGCCAGCAGCTCGGACTGGAGGGAAGAGACCCAGTACTTC
TRBD1	TRBJ2-7	-	15	TRBV10-3	CAISEDGQGYDEQYF	TGTGCCATCAGTGAGGACGGACAGGGGTATGACGAGCAGTACTTC
TRBD2	TRBJ2-3	-	16	TRBV4-2	CASSQAFLAGTDTQYF	TGTGCCAGCAGCCAAGCTTTCCTAGCGGGCACAGATACGCAGTATTTT
-	TRBJ2-7	-	13	TRBV27	CASKRTASYEQYF	TGTGCCAGCAAACGCACAGCCTCCTACGAGCAGTACTTC
TRBD2	TRBJ2-3	-	18	TRBV7-9	CASSLRASGGPNTDTQYF	TGTGCCAGCAGCTTAAGGGCTAGCGGGGGCCCAAACACAGATACGCAGTATTTT
-	TRBJ1-5	once	12	TRBV6-4	CASRAGLQPQHF	TGTGCCAGCAGGGCAGGGCTTCAGCCCCAGCATTTT
-	TRBJ1-2	-	14	TRBV28	CASSPLDRYYGYTF	TGTGCCAGCAGTCCCTTAGACAGGTACTATGGCTACACCTTC
-	TRBJ1-5	-	15	TRBV9	CASSVGQYSNQPQHF	TGTGCCAGCAGCGTAGGCCAGTATAGCAATCAGCCCCAGCATTTT
-	TRBJ1-4	once	13	TRBV12-5	CASGLAPNEKLFF	TGTGCTAGTGGTTTAGCCCCGAATGAAAAACTGTTTTTT
TRBD1	TRBJ2-1	once	13	TRBV5-1	CATSRDRYNEQFF	TGCGCCACCTCTCGGGACAGATACAATGAGCAGTTCTTC